The clone carrying this T cell receptor beta chain has a count of ten or more. This specimen comes from a study of T cells in Graves' hyperthyroidism and ophthalmopathy. Amplification of TCR beta CDR3 regions was performed using RNA transcripts as template. The study used the HTBI primer set for a first-round RT-PCR of the TCR CDR3. TCRdb passed the multiplex PCR reads through MiXCR, listing each CDR3 protein once. This table holds 530,000 or so distinct CDR3 sequences, 24% found once. The CDR3 is made up of 14 amino acids. Trimming removed 5 bases from V and 4 bases from J, with 17 bases in between. Per the germline V gene, CDR1 is SQVTM and CDR2 is ANQGSEA.

The source material was blood. The sequence was collected from a woman aged 25-40 years with Graves' ophthalmopathy. V usage is TRBV29-1 and J usage is TRBJ1-1; D gene uncertain. Written as DNA, the CDR3 is TGCAGCGTTTCAAGGGTCGGGGAGAGCACTGAAGCTTTCTTT. This sequence encodes CSVSRVGESTEAFF.